This passage covers 23 T cell receptor beta chains from one sample sequenced in a study of OX40 agonist ivuxolimab in advanced cancers. The data were produced by immunoSEQ multiplex PCR, yet TCRdb's version contains in-frame clones alone and is incomplete. The table shows around 79,000 clones, with around 90% occurring only once. This material consisted of CD4+ or CD8+ T cells sorted from blood, taken in a trial of the OX40 agonist ivuxolimab. The receptors shown here come from an adult with an advanced solid tumor such as melanoma, head and neck, liver or kidney cancer.

V usage is TRBV10-2 and J usage is TRBJ2-7, with 11 bases identical to TRBD2. Germline V gene data show CDR1 as WSHSY and CDR2 as SAAADI. The CDR3 consists of 15 residues. V dropped 7 bases and J dropped 2; count of bases not matched to a gene: 7. The CDR3 DNA is TGCGCCAGCAAAATGGGACTAGCGGAAACCTACGAGCAGTACTTC. This translates into CASKMGLAETYEQYF.

The chain carries TRBV30 and TRBJ2-6; D may match TRBD1 or TRBD2 (5 bases each). The CDR3 sequence is 17 residues long. Trimming removed 3 bases from V and 0 bases from J, with 15 bases in between. Germline V gene data show CDR1 as GTSNPN and CDR2 as SVGIG (reference sequence). The CDR3 is CAWSPHAGTSGANVLTF. The CDR3 DNA follows: TGTGCCTGGAGCCCCCACGCCGGGACCTCTGGGGCCAACGTCCTGACTTTC.

V usage is TRBV2 and J usage is TRBJ2-7; 9 bases are a match to TRBD1. CDR1 is SNHLY and CDR2 is FYNNEI in the germline V gene. The CDR3 consists of 14 residues. With 4 bases clipped from V and 6 bases from J, the junction kept 7 bases outside the gene matches. DNA for the CDR3: TGTGCCAGCAGTGCGGGACAGGGTCCGTTCGAGCAGTACTTC. This sequence encodes CASSAGQGPFEQYF.

This chain uses TRBV7-3 with TRBJ2-3, with 7 bases identical to TRBD2. Germline loops: CDR1 SGHTA, CDR2 FQGTGA. With V trimmed by 3 bases and J by 5 bases, 8 bases remained unmatched. This CDR3 has 15 amino acids. For the CDR3, the DNA is TGTGCCAGCAGCTTGGTCGGGGTAGCGGGAGATACGCAGTATTTT. Amino acid sequence: CASSLVGVAGDTQYF.

In this sample, this clone turned up a few times. The DNA of the CDR3 is TGTGCCAGCAGCCACTTCACGGGGAACACTGAAGCTTTCTTT. It encodes CASSHFTGNTEAFF. The rearrangement links TRBV5-6 to TRBJ1-1, with unresolved D. The CDR3 runs to 14 residues. Germline V gene sequence: CDR1 SGHDT, CDR2 YYEEEE. Trimming removed 4 bases from V and 1 base from J, with 11 bases in between.

The V gene is TRBV19, the J gene TRBJ1-1; a weak D match, TRBD1 (6 bases). Germline CDR1 is LNHDA and CDR2 is SQIVND (reference sequence). The germline V and J ends were trimmed by 7 bases and 6 bases, with 18 bases remaining between them. The CDR3 is made up of 14 amino acids. DNA for the CDR3: TGTGCCAGTACCCTCCCCCGAGGGGGGGCTGAAGCTTTCTTT. Its protein product is CASTLPRGGAEAFF.

V gene TRBV5-1 combines with J gene TRBJ2-5, with TRBD2 identical over 8 bases. V dropped 2 bases and J dropped 4; count of bases not matched to a gene: 10. CDR3 size: 16 residues. Germline V gives CDR1 SGHRS, CDR2 YFSETQ. CDR3 sequence: CASSFVTSGTGETQYF. The CDR3 DNA reads TGCGCCAGCAGCTTCGTCACTAGCGGAACGGGAGAGACCCAGTACTTC.

This clone has only one observation. The chain couples TRBV5-1 to TRBJ1-3; no clear D gene. This CDR3 is 16 amino acids long. Trimming cost V 0 bases and J 2 bases, with 12 bases left between them. The germline gives CDR1 SGHRS, CDR2 YFSETQ. CDR3 coding DNA: TGCGCCAGCAGCTTGGGGGCTGGAAACCCTGGAAACACCATATATTTT. Its translation: CASSLGAGNPGNTIYF.

The rearrangement joins TRBV6-5 to TRBJ1-2, with D perhaps matching TRBD1 (6 bases). V lost 4 bases, J lost 4 bases, and 10 bases lay in between. CDR1 is MNHEY, CDR2 SVGAGI, per germline. The CDR3 spans 13 residues. The CDR3 region is CASSSGQFYGYTF. The DNA of the CDR3 is TGTGCCAGCAGTTCTGGACAGTTCTATGGCTACACCTTC.

This sequence joins TRBV27 and TRBJ1-1, with TRBD1 matching 8 bases. Germline V gene sequence: CDR1 MNHEY, CDR2 SMNVEV (reference sequence). This CDR3 is 13 amino acids long. V was clipped by 4 bases and J by 5 bases; unmatched bases: 3. Here the CDR3 reads CASSYRGSTEAFF. As DNA, the CDR3 is TGTGCCAGCAGTTACAGGGGGAGTACTGAAGCTTTCTTT.

This chain joins TRBV5-1 and TRBJ2-6, with TRBD1 matching over 9 bases. CDR3 length equals 17 residues. Trimming took 1 base from V and 1 from J; bases not matched to a gene: 3. Per germline, CDR1 SGHRS and CDR2 YFSETQ. The DNA for the CDR3 is TGCGCCAGCAGCTTGAACAGGGGGCCGTCTGGGGCCAACGTCCTGACTTTC. It specifies CASSLNRGPSGANVLTF.

The V call is TRBV19, the J call TRBJ2-3; the D gene is possibly TRBD2 (6 bases). The germline V gene has CDR1 LNHDA and CDR2 SQIVND (reference sequence). Trimming removed 4 bases from V and 2 bases from J, with 10 bases in between. This CDR3 comprises 14 residues. This CDR3 reads CASSKPSDTDTQYF. The CDR3 nucleotides are TGTGCCAGTAGTAAGCCTAGCGACACAGATACGCAGTATTTT.

The V gene is TRBV9, the J gene TRBJ2-3, with TRBD1 as a possible D gene (5 bases). V gave up 4 bases and J gave up 0 bases, with 9 bases separating them. Germline values: CDR1 SGDLS, CDR2 YYNGEE. The CDR3 is 14 amino acids. CDR3 sequence: CASSTRQSTDTQYF. DNA for the CDR3: TGTGCCAGCAGCACCCGACAGAGCACAGATACGCAGTATTTT.

The chain couples TRBV19 to TRBJ2-7; 7 positions agree with TRBD1. This CDR3 is 15 amino acids long. Unmatched junction bases numbered 9, after V lost 2 bases and J lost 5 bases. CDR1 is LNHDA, CDR2 SQIVND, per germline (reference sequence). For the CDR3, the DNA is TGTGCCAGTAGTATATTACCAGGGGGTTTCGACGAGCAGTACTTC. Protein: CASSILPGGFDEQYF.

The gene calls are TRBV27 and TRBJ2-6; no definite D call. Trimming removed 7 bases from V and 1 base from J, with 5 bases in between. Germline CDR1 MNHEY, CDR2 SMNVEV (reference sequence). The CDR3 runs 13 residues. CDR3 residues: CASTRSGANVLTF. DNA of the CDR3: TGTGCCAGCACCCGTTCTGGGGCCAACGTCCTGACTTTC.

The V and J genes are TRBV10-3 and TRBJ1-1, with D possibly matching TRBD1 (5 bases). Germline CDR1 ENHRY, CDR2 SYGVKD. There are 14 residues in the CDR3. V lost 3 bases to trimming and J lost 7 bases, with 15 bases between them. CDR3 loop: CAISDYGGRSEAFF. The CDR3 DNA reads TGTGCCATCAGTGATTACGGGGGACGGAGTGAAGCTTTCTTT.

The chain employs TRBV7-9 and TRBJ2-7, with a tentative D call TRBD2 (6 bases). V was trimmed by 10 bases and J by 4 bases, leaving 20 bases between them. Germline CDR1 reads SEHNR; CDR2 reads FQNEAQ (reference sequence). The CDR3 has 14 amino acids. The CDR3 is CATSPGGSSYEQYF. The CDR3, as DNA: TGTGCCACCTCCCCCGGGGGTTCGTCGTACGAGCAGTACTTC.

The V and J genes are TRBV2 and TRBJ2-3; 7 bases map to TRBD1. There are 16 residues in the CDR3. Germline trimming cut 4 bases from V and 1 base from J; bases unmatched to any gene: 8. The germline V gene encodes CDR1 SNHLY and CDR2 FYNNEI. CDR3 DNA: TGTGCCAGCAGTGTGACAGGGTGGGGAGGCACAGATACGCAGTATTTT. Its translation is CASSVTGWGGTDTQYF.

The chain carries TRBV28 and TRBJ1-3; D ambiguous. V was pared by 6 bases and J by 4 bases, with 10 bases between. The CDR3 has 13 residues. CDR1 is MDHEN and CDR2 is SYDVKM in the germline V gene. The CDR3 DNA is TGTGCCAGCAGGGGAGGGTCAGGAAACACCATATATTTT. Its protein product is CASRGGSGNTIYF.

This chain links TRBV2 with TRBJ2-3, with 7 bases lining up with TRBD2. From germline, CDR1 is SNHLY and CDR2 FYNNEI. After removal of 4 bases from V and 0 bases from J, the junction contained 4 bases not matched to a gene. This CDR3 is built from 15 residues. For the CDR3, the DNA is TGTGCCAGCAGTGGGGAGGGATCTAGCACAGATACGCAGTATTTT. This codes for CASSGEGSSTDTQYF.

The CDR3 spells CAISEIREGTEAFF. The DNA for the CDR3 is TGTGCCATCAGTGAGATCAGGGAGGGCACTGAAGCTTTCTTT. The chain joins TRBV10-3 to TRBJ1-1, with TRBD1 as a possible D gene (5 bases). The germline V gene encodes CDR1 ENHRY and CDR2 SYGVKD. This CDR3 spans 14 amino acids. V lost 2 bases and J 4 bases, leaving 11 bases between the germline ends.

The chain employs TRBV5-4 and TRBJ2-3; perhaps D is TRBD1 or TRBD2 (5 bases each). Germline values: CDR1 SGHNT, CDR2 YYREEE (reference sequence). Trimming removed 4 bases at V and 0 bases at J, with 9 bases between. The CDR3 covers 14 residues. In DNA form, the CDR3 reads TGTGCCAGCAGCGAGGGACCAAGCACAGATACGCAGTATTTT. It is translated as CASSEGPSTDTQYF. The whole variable domain, remainder taken from reference TRBV5-4 and TRBJ2-3, is ETGVTQSPTHLIKTRGQQVTLRCSSQSGHNTVSWYQQALGQGPQFIFQYYREEENGRGNFPPRFSGLQFPNYSSELNVNALELDDSALYLCASSEGPSTDTQYFGPGTRLTVL.

This chain connects TRBV6-6 to TRBJ2-7; 9 bases map to TRBD1. The CDR3 runs 14 residues. Germline V gene data show CDR1 as MNHNY and CDR2 as SVGAGI (reference sequence). J was trimmed by 7 bases and V by 5 bases; bases with no gene match: 9. CDR3 in DNA: TGTGCCAGCAGTGGACAGGGGCCCGGACGAGAGCAGTACTTC. Its translation: CASSGQGPGREQYF.